This is a list of T cell receptor beta chains from one sample in a study of T cell clones after liver transplantation. The repertoire was sequenced with immunoSEQ multiplex PCR; TCRdb's copy has only in-frame clones and lacks some. Of about 74,000 clones in the sample, over 70% are singletons; the top ten hold about 0.63%. Sequencing used CD4+ T cells from blood, obtained before liver transplant. These receptors came from a human donor who received a liver transplant. CDR3s include the opening cysteine and the closing phenylalanine or tryptophan. The D gene is left open where the match is weak. Where a row states a size, it is once, few, many or the class of an expanded clone; other rows omit it.

j_gene: TRBJ1-2; abundance: .; d_gene: .; v_gene: TRBV6-6; CDR3nt: TGTGCCAGCAGTTTGTCGCAGGGCTCTTACACCTTC; CDR3aa: CASSLSQGSYTF
j_gene: TRBJ1-2; abundance: .; d_gene: TRBD1; v_gene: TRBV28; CDR3nt: TGTGCCAGCAGTTATGGTAACAGGGGGTTAGGCTACACCTTC; CDR3aa: CASSYGNRGLGYTF
j_gene: TRBJ2-6; abundance: .; d_gene: .; v_gene: TRBV7-3; CDR3nt: TGTGCCAGCAGCTTTGGAGTTCTGGGGGCCAACGTCCTGACTTTC; CDR3aa: CASSFGVLGANVLTF
j_gene: TRBJ1-1; abundance: .; d_gene: TRBD1; v_gene: TRBV28; CDR3nt: TGTGCCAGCAGCCCTAGGGTATACAGGGGTGCGAACACTGAAGCTTTCTTT; CDR3aa: CASSPRVYRGANTEAFF
j_gene: TRBJ1-4; abundance: .; d_gene: TRBD1; v_gene: TRBV18; CDR3nt: TGTGCCAGCTCTCAAGACAGGGTGCAAGAAAAACTGTTTTTT; CDR3aa: CASSQDRVQEKLFF
j_gene: TRBJ1-1; abundance: once; d_gene: .; v_gene: TRBV28; CDR3nt: TGTGCCAGCAGTTTAAGGGCGTTCACTGAAGCTTTCTTT; CDR3aa: CASSLRAFTEAFF
j_gene: TRBJ2-6; abundance: once; d_gene: .; v_gene: TRBV19; CDR3nt: TGTGCCAGTAGTATAGGCAGGGGGGCTGGGGCCAACGTCCTGACTTTC; CDR3aa: CASSIGRGAGANVLTF
j_gene: TRBJ2-7; abundance: .; d_gene: .; v_gene: TRBV2; CDR3nt: TGTGCCAGCAGAATGGCGGAATCCTACGAGCAGTACTTC; CDR3aa: CASRMAESYEQYF
j_gene: TRBJ2-7; abundance: .; d_gene: .; v_gene: TRBV11-2; CDR3nt: TGTGCCAGCAGCTCCAGGGCCTACGAGCAGTACTTC; CDR3aa: CASSSRAYEQYF
j_gene: TRBJ2-7; abundance: .; d_gene: TRBD1; v_gene: TRBV18; CDR3nt: TGTGCCAGCTCCCGATGGACAGGGCTGAACGAGCAGTACTTC; CDR3aa: CASSRWTGLNEQYF
j_gene: TRBJ2-2; abundance: .; d_gene: .; v_gene: TRBV6-1; CDR3nt: TGTGCCAGCAGTTCCCGAACGGAGCTGTTTTTT; CDR3aa: CASSSRTELFF
j_gene: TRBJ2-2; abundance: .; d_gene: TRBD1; v_gene: TRBV28; CDR3nt: TGTGCCAGCAGTACCCCGGGACAGGGAAAGTCCGGGGAGCTGTTTTTT; CDR3aa: CASSTPGQGKSGELFF
j_gene: TRBJ2-6; abundance: .; d_gene: .; v_gene: TRBV19; CDR3nt: TGTGCCAGCCGACGGGTTCCAGATATCTCTGGGGCCAACGTCCTGACTTTC; CDR3aa: CASRRVPDISGANVLTF
j_gene: TRBJ2-3; abundance: .; d_gene: .; v_gene: TRBV7-8; CDR3nt: TGTGCCAGCAGCCGTGGACAGTCCGGGGGCACTGGTACGCAGTATTTT; CDR3aa: CASSRGQSGGTGTQYF
j_gene: TRBJ2-2; abundance: .; d_gene: TRBD2; v_gene: TRBV7-2; CDR3nt: TGTGCCAGCAGCTTCTTAGCGGGAGCAGGGTCCGGGGAGCTGTTTTTT; CDR3aa: CASSFLAGAGSGELFF
j_gene: TRBJ1-3; abundance: .; d_gene: .; v_gene: TRBV27; CDR3nt: TGTGCCAGCAGCCCTCGCCCGGGACCCGGAAACACCATATATTTT; CDR3aa: CASSPRPGPGNTIYF
j_gene: TRBJ2-7; abundance: .; d_gene: TRBD1; v_gene: TRBV28; CDR3nt: TGTGCCAGTTACAGGGGGATCGGGTACGAGCAGTACTTC; CDR3aa: CASYRGIGYEQYF
j_gene: TRBJ1-2; abundance: .; d_gene: .; v_gene: TRBV18; CDR3nt: TGTGCCAGCTCTTCCACCGGGACACTTGCTAACTATGGCTACACCTTC; CDR3aa: CASSSTGTLANYGYTF
j_gene: TRBJ1-2; abundance: few; d_gene: .; v_gene: TRBV2; CDR3nt: TGTGCCAGCAGTGGCACTTTTGGCTACACCTTC; CDR3aa: CASSGTFGYTF
j_gene: TRBJ1-4; abundance: .; d_gene: .; v_gene: TRBV28; CDR3nt: TGTGCCAGCAGGAGATCGGTTAAGGGAGGGAATGAAAAACTGTTTTTT; CDR3aa: CASRRSVKGGNEKLFF
j_gene: TRBJ2-4; abundance: .; d_gene: .; v_gene: TRBV5-1; CDR3nt: TGCGCCAGCAGCGGGGGAGGTATGGAGGACATTCAGTACTTC; CDR3aa: CASSGGGMEDIQYF
j_gene: TRBJ2-2; abundance: .; d_gene: .; v_gene: TRBV5-1; CDR3nt: TGCGCCAGCAGCCACGAGGCGGGGCAAGGCGGGGAGCTGTTTTTT; CDR3aa: CASSHEAGQGGELFF
j_gene: TRBJ1-2; abundance: .; d_gene: .; v_gene: TRBV9; CDR3nt: TGTGCCAGCAGCGTAGGACCCCCTCGGGACCCTTATGGCTACACCTTC; CDR3aa: CASSVGPPRDPYGYTF
j_gene: TRBJ2-1; abundance: .; d_gene: TRBD1; v_gene: TRBV11-2; CDR3nt: TGTGCCAGCAGCTTTTCGGGACAGGGCCTTTACAATGAGCAGTTCTTC; CDR3aa: CASSFSGQGLYNEQFF
j_gene: TRBJ1-1; abundance: .; d_gene: .; v_gene: TRBV2; CDR3nt: TGTGCCAGCAAATGGCGGGGGAACACTGAAGCTTTCTTT; CDR3aa: CASKWRGNTEAFF
j_gene: TRBJ1-5; abundance: .; d_gene: TRBD1; v_gene: TRBV6-5; CDR3nt: TGTGCCAGCAGTTACAGGGACAGGGATCAGCCCCAGCATTTT; CDR3aa: CASSYRDRDQPQHF
j_gene: TRBJ2-2; abundance: few; d_gene: TRBD2; v_gene: TRBV28; CDR3nt: TGTGCCAGCAGTGCTAGCGGGAGGGCCGCGGGGGAGCTGTTTTTT; CDR3aa: CASSASGRAAGELFF
j_gene: TRBJ1-2; abundance: .; d_gene: .; v_gene: TRBV7-9; CDR3nt: TGTGCCAGCAGCTTAGGGGGGGTTAACTATGGCTACACCTTC; CDR3aa: CASSLGGVNYGYTF
j_gene: TRBJ2-7; abundance: .; d_gene: TRBD1; v_gene: TRBV7-2; CDR3nt: TGTGCCAGCAGCTTACCGAACTGGGACAGAAAATACGAGCAGTACTTC; CDR3aa: CASSLPNWDRKYEQYF
j_gene: TRBJ2-6; abundance: once; d_gene: .; v_gene: TRBV6-5; CDR3nt: TGTGCCAGCTCGACCGGCGGGGCCGGGGCCAACGTCCTGACTTTC; CDR3aa: CASSTGGAGANVLTF
j_gene: TRBJ2-5; abundance: .; d_gene: .; v_gene: TRBV6-5; CDR3nt: TGTGCCAGCACCCCGTGGAACCGAGAGACCCAGTACTTC; CDR3aa: CASTPWNRETQYF
j_gene: TRBJ2-7; abundance: many; d_gene: TRBD2; v_gene: TRBV7-9; CDR3nt: TGTGCCAGCAGCTCACAGGCTAGCGGGAGCTACGAGCAGTACTTC; CDR3aa: CASSSQASGSYEQYF
j_gene: TRBJ1-1; abundance: .; d_gene: .; v_gene: TRBV28; CDR3nt: TGTGCCAGCAGTAGGCTGAACACTGAAGCTTTCTTT; CDR3aa: CASSRLNTEAFF
j_gene: TRBJ2-1; abundance: .; d_gene: TRBD2; v_gene: TRBV19; CDR3nt: TGTGCCAGCCACGGGACTAGCGCATACAATGAGCAGTTCTTC; CDR3aa: CASHGTSAYNEQFF
j_gene: TRBJ1-4; abundance: .; d_gene: .; v_gene: TRBV28; CDR3nt: TGTGCCAGCAGTGACAGGTTTGAAAAACTGTTTTTT; CDR3aa: CASSDRFEKLFF
j_gene: TRBJ2-6; abundance: .; d_gene: TRBD1; v_gene: TRBV19; CDR3nt: TGTGCCAGTAGTATAAGACAGGGGCGCTCTGGGGCCAACGTCCTGACTTTC; CDR3aa: CASSIRQGRSGANVLTF
j_gene: TRBJ2-2; abundance: .; d_gene: TRBD2; v_gene: TRBV28; CDR3nt: TGTGCCAGCAGTTTATCAGCGGGAGGAGTCGGGGAGCTGTTTTTT; CDR3aa: CASSLSAGGVGELFF
j_gene: TRBJ2-5; abundance: once; d_gene: .; v_gene: TRBV7-2; CDR3nt: TGTGCCAGCAGCTTATTAACTAGGGAAGAGACCCAGTACTTC; CDR3aa: CASSLLTREETQYF
j_gene: TRBJ1-1; abundance: .; d_gene: .; v_gene: TRBV6-5; CDR3nt: TGTGCCAGCAGTTACGGGAGGGCCCTTGAAGCTTTCTTT; CDR3aa: CASSYGRALEAFF
j_gene: TRBJ2-6; abundance: .; d_gene: .; v_gene: TRBV29-1; CDR3nt: TGCAGCGCCGAAGGGGAATCAGACTCTGGGGCCAACGTCCTGACTTTC; CDR3aa: CSAEGESDSGANVLTF
j_gene: TRBJ1-3; abundance: .; d_gene: .; v_gene: TRBV28; CDR3nt: TGTGCCAGCAGCTACCCCGGGAGCTCTGGAAACACCATATATTTT; CDR3aa: CASSYPGSSGNTIYF
j_gene: TRBJ2-3; abundance: .; d_gene: TRBD2; v_gene: TRBV7-2; CDR3nt: TGTGCCAGCAGCTTAGCGACAAGCGGGAACCGTGCAGATACGCAGTATTTT; CDR3aa: CASSLATSGNRADTQYF
j_gene: TRBJ2-1; abundance: once; d_gene: TRBD1; v_gene: TRBV28; CDR3nt: TGTGCCAGCAGTCCACCCGGGACAGGGTCACCGGAGCAGTTCTTC; CDR3aa: CASSPPGTGSPEQFF
j_gene: TRBJ1-5; abundance: .; d_gene: TRBD1; v_gene: TRBV19; CDR3nt: TGTGCCAGTAGTATACCTTTCAGACAGGGCGGCAATCAGCCCCAGCATTTT; CDR3aa: CASSIPFRQGGNQPQHF
j_gene: TRBJ1-1; abundance: .; d_gene: TRBD1; v_gene: TRBV9; CDR3nt: TGTGCCAGCAGGCCGGGACAGAGCATAACTGAAGCTTTCTTT; CDR3aa: CASRPGQSITEAFF
j_gene: TRBJ1-3; abundance: .; d_gene: .; v_gene: TRBV4-2; CDR3nt: TGTGCCAGCAGCCAAGAAGGGGGAGCTGGAAACACCATATATTTT; CDR3aa: CASSQEGGAGNTIYF
j_gene: TRBJ1-2; abundance: few; d_gene: .; v_gene: TRBV5-6; CDR3nt: TGTGCCAGCAGTCGCGCCGGAGAAGGCTACACCTTC; CDR3aa: CASSRAGEGYTF
j_gene: TRBJ2-1; abundance: .; d_gene: TRBD2; v_gene: TRBV5-1; CDR3nt: TGCGCCAGCATGGTCGGGAGTCTAGCGGGGGAGCAGTTCTTC; CDR3aa: CASMVGSLAGEQFF
j_gene: TRBJ2-6; abundance: .; d_gene: TRBD1; v_gene: TRBV5-6; CDR3nt: TGTGCCAGCAGCTTACCCACAGGGGCCGGGGCCAACGTCCTGACTTTC; CDR3aa: CASSLPTGAGANVLTF
j_gene: TRBJ2-7; abundance: .; d_gene: .; v_gene: TRBV28; CDR3nt: TGTGCCAGCAGTTTGGGGCAAACCTACGAGCAGTACTTC; CDR3aa: CASSLGQTYEQYF
j_gene: TRBJ2-7; abundance: .; d_gene: TRBD2; v_gene: TRBV6-6; CDR3nt: TGTGCCACCAAATTAGCGGGAGCGGGCTACGAGCAGTACTTC; CDR3aa: CATKLAGAGYEQYF
j_gene: TRBJ1-1; abundance: .; d_gene: .; v_gene: TRBV11-2; CDR3nt: TGTGCCAGCAGAGGAAGTGTCGGCACTGAAGCTTTCTTT; CDR3aa: CASRGSVGTEAFF
j_gene: TRBJ2-7; abundance: .; d_gene: .; v_gene: TRBV5-5; CDR3nt: TGTGCCAGCAACCTAGTGACAAGCTCCTACGAGCAGTACTTC; CDR3aa: CASNLVTSSYEQYF
j_gene: TRBJ1-1; abundance: .; d_gene: .; v_gene: TRBV27; CDR3nt: TGTGCCAGCAGTTTCCGACGGGGTGAAGCTTTCTTT; CDR3aa: CASSFRRGEAFF
j_gene: TRBJ2-3; abundance: .; d_gene: .; v_gene: TRBV18; CDR3nt: TGTGCCAGCTCACTGACGAGACCAGATACGCAGTATTTT; CDR3aa: CASSLTRPDTQYF
j_gene: TRBJ2-1; abundance: .; d_gene: TRBD1; v_gene: TRBV18; CDR3nt: TGTGCCAGCTCACAGAGCGGACAGGGCGATGAGCAGTTCTTC; CDR3aa: CASSQSGQGDEQFF
j_gene: TRBJ1-3; abundance: few; d_gene: .; v_gene: TRBV5-1; CDR3nt: TGCGCCAGCAGCCCTGATGTCTCTGGAAACACCATATATTTT; CDR3aa: CASSPDVSGNTIYF
j_gene: TRBJ2-7; abundance: .; d_gene: .; v_gene: TRBV7-8; CDR3nt: TGTGCCAGCAGCCCCCCAAGCCCGCAATCCTACGAGCAGTACTTC; CDR3aa: CASSPPSPQSYEQYF
j_gene: TRBJ1-1; abundance: .; d_gene: .; v_gene: TRBV7-3; CDR3nt: TGTGCCAGCAGCCCCGGCCGGGGGCGTGAAGCTTTCTTT; CDR3aa: CASSPGRGREAFF